The source of this TCR beta chain is a study of blood T cell repertoires in COVID-19. Study-level information: From T cells, B-cell-depleted T cells, or PBMCs came the material, which was cDNA or gDNA.

Under the authors' procedure: Nucleated cell number was recorded as an estimate derived from reference gene primer amplification. Profiling relied on immunoSEQ multiplex PCR, and the TCRdb table lists in-frame clones only, not all of them. The DNA was the basis for D and trimming; V, J and clone size are from that table. The sample includes roughly 140,000 clones, roughly four fifths seen only once; the top ten take around 7.9%. Recruitment covered about two dozen US areas and drew participants whose ages spanned roughly 18 to 100 years. Each participant's cohort was designated according to participant-reported clinical history. Germline CDR1 MNHNY, CDR2 SVGAGI (reference sequence). Trimming left V 4 bases short and J 7 bases short, with 13 bases between. The CDR3 totals 14 residues.

The gene calls are TRBV6-6 and TRBJ2-2; possible D gene TRBD1, 6 bases. The sequencing input was PBMCs or T cells enriched from blood (not recorded which). The receptor was isolated from a man aged 50 or older who had recovered from COVID-19. CDR3 DNA sequence: TGTGCCAGCAGTTTGACAGGTTATAACGGGGAGCTGTTTTTT. Translating gives CASSLTGYNGELFF.